Below are 3 T cell receptor beta chains sequenced from a single sample in a study of T cells after yellow fever vaccination. TCRdb itself ran the 5' RACE reads through MiXCR, one entry per CDR3 protein. The table shows roughly 250,000 distinct CDR3 sequences, with 10% to 15% occurring only once. The sequences come from CD4+ T cells sorted from PBMCs, collected 45 days after the yellow fever booster vaccination. All receptors come from a man aged 30-40 years who received the YFV17D yellow fever vaccine.

This clonotype occurred a few times. The V call is TRBV19, the J call TRBJ1-1; 7 nucleotides match TRBD1. Germline-derived CDR1 and CDR2 are LNHDA and SQIVND (reference sequence). V lost 7 bases to trimming and J lost 1 base; unmatched junction nucleotides: 6. The CDR3 is made up of 14 amino acids. The CDR3 loop reads CASKGTAPNTEAFF. CDR3 nucleotide sequence: TGTGCCAGTAAGGGGACAGCACCGAACACTGAAGCTTTCTTT.

This clonotype was seen a handful of times. The chain links TRBV5-1 to TRBJ1-2, with D unresolved. Per germline, CDR1 SGHRS and CDR2 YFSETQ. Trimming took 4 bases from V and 4 from J, leaving 11 bases between them. The CDR3 has 13 residues. For the CDR3, the DNA is TGCGCCAGCAGCCAGACATTCCCCTATGGCTACACCTTC. The encoded protein is CASSQTFPYGYTF. The whole variable domain, filled in from reference TRBV5-1 and TRBJ1-2, reads KAGVTQTPRYLIKTRGQQVTLSCSPISGHRSVSWYQQTPGQGLQFLFEYFSETQRNKGNFPGRFSGRQFSNSRSEMNVSTLELGDSALYLCASSQTFPYGYTFGSGTRLTVV.

This clonotype was detected a few times. This chain links TRBV7-6 with TRBJ1-4; 8 nucleotides align to TRBD1. Germline assignment: CDR1 SGHVS and CDR2 FNYEAQ. The CDR3 contains 16 residues. The trim removed 5 bases at V and 8 bases at J, leaving 13 bases unmatched. CDR3 protein: CASSGGRGQAFEKLFF. The CDR3 DNA reads as TGTGCCAGCAGCGGAGGCCGGGGACAGGCTTTCGAAAAACTGTTTTTT. Using reference TRBV7-6 and TRBJ1-4 for the parts outside the CDR3, the full variable domain is GAGVSQSPRYKVTKRGQDVALRCDPISGHVSLYWYRQALGQGPEFLTYFNYEAQQDKSGLPNDRFSAERPEGSISTLTIQRTEQRDSAMYRCASSGGRGQAFEKLFFGSGTQLSVL.